These T cell receptor beta chains were read from a single sample in a study of radiotherapy plus CTLA-4 blockade in lung cancer. Some clones are missing from TCRdb's copy, which holds only in-frame ones; the method was immunoSEQ multiplex PCR. The sample yields about 68,000 clones, roughly 85% seen once. Sequences were derived from peripheral blood, sampled from a patient treated with radiotherapy plus ipilimumab. These receptors came from a human donor with non-small cell lung cancer who had a complete response to radiotherapy plus ipilimumab. Each CDR3 is given with its conserved first and last residue. Each record gives: clone size, D gene, V gene, J gene, CDR3 DNA, CDR3 protein. D genes are given only for firm matches. Clone size is not always given. Where it is, it says once, few, many or a class for expanded clones.

clone size: -; D gene: TRBD1; V gene: TRBV6-5; J gene: TRBJ1-5; CDR3 DNA: TGTGCCAGCAGGTCTGGACAGGGGAATCAGCCCCAGCATTTT; CDR3 protein: CASRSGQGNQPQHF
clone size: -; D gene: TRBD1; V gene: TRBV5-4; J gene: TRBJ2-1; CDR3 DNA: TGTGCCAGCAGCTCGGACAGGGGCTCCTACAATGAGCAGTTCTTC; CDR3 protein: CASSSDRGSYNEQFF
clone size: -; D gene: -; V gene: TRBV7-2; J gene: TRBJ2-5; CDR3 DNA: TGTGCCAGCAGCTTAGGCGTGCGATCAGAGACCCAGTACTTC; CDR3 protein: CASSLGVRSETQYF
clone size: -; D gene: TRBD1; V gene: TRBV12-5; J gene: TRBJ2-1; CDR3 DNA: TGTGCTAGTGGTTTCGGACAGGGGGGATACAATGAGCAGTTCTTC; CDR3 protein: CASGFGQGGYNEQFF
clone size: -; D gene: -; V gene: TRBV18; J gene: TRBJ2-2; CDR3 DNA: TGTGCCAGCTCACCATCCTCCCCGAGGGGGGGCACCGGGGAGCTGTTTTTT; CDR3 protein: CASSPSSPRGGTGELFF
clone size: -; D gene: TRBD1; V gene: TRBV7-9; J gene: TRBJ1-4; CDR3 DNA: TGTGCCAGCAGCGCCCGCAGGGGGGGAACTAATGAAAAACTGTTTTTT; CDR3 protein: CASSARRGGTNEKLFF
clone size: -; D gene: TRBD2; V gene: TRBV5-1; J gene: TRBJ2-3; CDR3 DNA: TGCGCCAGCAGCTTTGGGACTACTACAGATACGCAGTATTTT; CDR3 protein: CASSFGTTTDTQYF
clone size: -; D gene: -; V gene: TRBV7-6; J gene: TRBJ2-7; CDR3 DNA: TGTGCCAGCAGGAAGCCTCCGGGACCCTACGAGCAGTACTTC; CDR3 protein: CASRKPPGPYEQYF
clone size: -; D gene: -; V gene: TRBV4-3; J gene: TRBJ2-1; CDR3 DNA: TGCGCCAGCAGCCAAGATAGGGGGACGCAGAGCTCCTACAATGAGCAGTTCTTC; CDR3 protein: CASSQDRGTQSSYNEQFF
clone size: -; D gene: -; V gene: TRBV4-1; J gene: TRBJ2-5; CDR3 DNA: TGCGCCAGCAGCCAAGATCCTCTCGGGGTCGTAGGAGAGACCCAGTACTTC; CDR3 protein: CASSQDPLGVVGETQYF
clone size: -; D gene: -; V gene: TRBV5-1; J gene: TRBJ1-1; CDR3 DNA: TGCGCCAGCAGCTTCAAAGCGACTTCTGAAGCTTTCTTT; CDR3 protein: CASSFKATSEAFF
clone size: few; D gene: -; V gene: TRBV6-6; J gene: TRBJ2-2; CDR3 DNA: TGTGCCAGCAGTCCCCGCGAGGGGAACACCGGGGAGCTGTTTTTT; CDR3 protein: CASSPREGNTGELFF
clone size: -; D gene: -; V gene: TRBV7-2; J gene: TRBJ2-3; CDR3 DNA: TGTGCCAGCAGCTTAGTGGGGGGCACAGATACGCAGTATTTT; CDR3 protein: CASSLVGGTDTQYF
clone size: -; D gene: -; V gene: TRBV11-3; J gene: TRBJ2-1; CDR3 DNA: TGTGCCAGCAGCATACACAGCTACAATGAGCAGTTCTTC; CDR3 protein: CASSIHSYNEQFF
clone size: -; D gene: -; V gene: TRBV29-1; J gene: TRBJ1-1; CDR3 DNA: TGCAGCGTTGAATCAAACGGGAACACTGAAGCTTTCTTT; CDR3 protein: CSVESNGNTEAFF
clone size: -; D gene: -; V gene: TRBV7-9; J gene: TRBJ2-5; CDR3 DNA: TGTGCCAGCAGCGTGCTCGTGGACGGCAGACTGTACTTC; CDR3 protein: CASSVLVDGRLYF
clone size: -; D gene: -; V gene: TRBV9; J gene: TRBJ1-1; CDR3 DNA: TGTGCCAGCAGCGTAGAAGACCACATGAACACTGAAGCTTTCTTT; CDR3 protein: CASSVEDHMNTEAFF
clone size: -; D gene: -; V gene: TRBV29-1; J gene: TRBJ2-6; CDR3 DNA: TGCAGCGTGGTGCCTAGAGGCCTTGGGGCCAACGTCCTGACTTTC; CDR3 protein: CSVVPRGLGANVLTF
clone size: -; D gene: -; V gene: TRBV11-3; J gene: TRBJ2-1; CDR3 DNA: TGTGCCAGCAGCCCGAGTGACGGGTACAATGAGCAGTTCTTC; CDR3 protein: CASSPSDGYNEQFF
clone size: -; D gene: -; V gene: TRBV10-2; J gene: TRBJ1-1; CDR3 DNA: TGCGCCAGCAGTGATCCGGGTGCGGGGGGGACTGAAGCTTTCTTT; CDR3 protein: CASSDPGAGGTEAFF
clone size: -; D gene: -; V gene: TRBV7-7; J gene: TRBJ2-5; CDR3 DNA: TGTGCTAGCAGCTTAGGCCCTGAGGAGACCCAGTACTTC; CDR3 protein: CASSLGPEETQYF
clone size: -; D gene: -; V gene: TRBV4-1; J gene: TRBJ1-2; CDR3 DNA: TGCGCCAGCAGCCATGAGGGATACTATGGCTACACCTTC; CDR3 protein: CASSHEGYYGYTF
clone size: -; D gene: -; V gene: TRBV4-3; J gene: TRBJ1-5; CDR3 DNA: TGCGCCAGCAGCCAAGACCCGGACAGCAATCAGCCCCAGCATTTT; CDR3 protein: CASSQDPDSNQPQHF
clone size: few; D gene: -; V gene: TRBV5-1; J gene: TRBJ2-2; CDR3 DNA: TGCGCCAGCAGCGCACAGGGTACCGGGGAGCTGTTTTTT; CDR3 protein: CASSAQGTGELFF
clone size: -; D gene: -; V gene: TRBV6-5; J gene: TRBJ1-2; CDR3 DNA: TGTGCCAGCAGTTACTTAGACGAAAAAGGCGGCTACACCTTC; CDR3 protein: CASSYLDEKGGYTF
clone size: -; D gene: TRBD1; V gene: TRBV6-5; J gene: TRBJ2-3; CDR3 DNA: TGTGCCACCCGACAGGGAAGGGGCACAGATACGCAGTATTTT; CDR3 protein: CATRQGRGTDTQYF
clone size: -; D gene: TRBD1; V gene: TRBV11-2; J gene: TRBJ2-1; CDR3 DNA: TGTGCCAGCAGCTTAGTCGGAGACAGGGTGACCAATGAGCAGTTCTTC; CDR3 protein: CASSLVGDRVTNEQFF
clone size: -; D gene: -; V gene: TRBV13; J gene: TRBJ2-3; CDR3 DNA: TGTGCCAGCAGCCCCCGTGGCGGGAGCACAGATACGCAGTATTTT; CDR3 protein: CASSPRGGSTDTQYF
clone size: -; D gene: TRBD1; V gene: TRBV11-2; J gene: TRBJ2-5; CDR3 DNA: TGTGCCAGCAGCCCAGGGGGCGGAAAGGAGACCCAGTACTTC; CDR3 protein: CASSPGGGKETQYF
clone size: -; D gene: -; V gene: TRBV5-6; J gene: TRBJ1-2; CDR3 DNA: TGTGCCAGCAGACCTGGACAAGGTGAAGGCTACACCTTC; CDR3 protein: CASRPGQGEGYTF
clone size: -; D gene: -; V gene: TRBV6-5; J gene: TRBJ2-5; CDR3 DNA: TGTGCCAGCAGTTACCGCGGCAACCTGATTCAAGAGACCCAGTACTTC; CDR3 protein: CASSYRGNLIQETQYF
clone size: -; D gene: TRBD1; V gene: TRBV29-1; J gene: TRBJ2-1; CDR3 DNA: TGCAGCGCTGACAGGGGGCTATCCGGGACTAGGTCCAATGAGCAGTTCTTC; CDR3 protein: CSADRGLSGTRSNEQFF
clone size: once; D gene: -; V gene: TRBV30; J gene: TRBJ1-6; CDR3 DNA: TGTGCCTGTCGACTGAATAATTCACCCCTCCACTTT; CDR3 protein: CACRLNNSPLHF
clone size: -; D gene: -; V gene: TRBV19; J gene: TRBJ2-7; CDR3 DNA: TGTGCCAGTAGTAGGACAGCATCATCCTACGAGCAGTACTTC; CDR3 protein: CASSRTASSYEQYF
clone size: few; D gene: TRBD1; V gene: TRBV7-9; J gene: TRBJ1-2; CDR3 DNA: TGTGCCAGCAGCAGACAGGGACACGGCTACACCTTC; CDR3 protein: CASSRQGHGYTF
clone size: -; D gene: -; V gene: TRBV29-1; J gene: TRBJ2-1; CDR3 DNA: TGCAGCGTTCCTGACAGCGCCTACAATGAGCAGTTCTTC; CDR3 protein: CSVPDSAYNEQFF
clone size: few; D gene: TRBD2; V gene: TRBV4-3; J gene: TRBJ2-1; CDR3 DNA: TGCGCCAGCAGCCAAGAGGCTAGCGGAGTTGGTGAGCAGTTCTTC; CDR3 protein: CASSQEASGVGEQFF
clone size: -; D gene: TRBD1; V gene: TRBV7-2; J gene: TRBJ1-2; CDR3 DNA: TGTGCCAGCAGCCTCAGACGGGACAGAGATAACTATGGCTACACCTTC; CDR3 protein: CASSLRRDRDNYGYTF
clone size: -; D gene: -; V gene: TRBV6-1; J gene: TRBJ1-1; CDR3 DNA: TGTGCCAGCATCGGGCGGGTGAACACTGAAGCTTTCTTT; CDR3 protein: CASIGRVNTEAFF
clone size: -; D gene: TRBD1; V gene: TRBV9; J gene: TRBJ1-5; CDR3 DNA: TGTGCCAGCAGCGTCCCGGACAGGGAGAGAGGCAATCAGCCCCAGCATTTT; CDR3 protein: CASSVPDRERGNQPQHF
clone size: -; D gene: -; V gene: TRBV5-1; J gene: TRBJ1-1; CDR3 DNA: TGCGCCAGCAGCCCGGGAAGGGGGAACACTGAAGCTTTCTTT; CDR3 protein: CASSPGRGNTEAFF
clone size: once; D gene: -; V gene: TRBV7-9; J gene: TRBJ1-4; CDR3 DNA: TGTGCCAGCAGCCCACCGACTGATGGTAATGAAAAACTGTTTTTT; CDR3 protein: CASSPPTDGNEKLFF
clone size: -; D gene: -; V gene: TRBV18; J gene: TRBJ1-1; CDR3 DNA: TGTGCCAGCTCACCGAGACCTGACACGAACACTGAAGCTTTCTTT; CDR3 protein: CASSPRPDTNTEAFF
clone size: -; D gene: TRBD2; V gene: TRBV9; J gene: TRBJ2-1; CDR3 DNA: TGTGCCAGCAGCGTAGCCGGGACTAGCAATGAGCAGTTCTTC; CDR3 protein: CASSVAGTSNEQFF
clone size: once; D gene: TRBD1; V gene: TRBV7-2; J gene: TRBJ2-1; CDR3 DNA: TGTGCCAGCAGCCCCGGACAGGTCTACAATGAGCAGTTCTTC; CDR3 protein: CASSPGQVYNEQFF
clone size: -; D gene: -; V gene: TRBV6-1; J gene: TRBJ1-5; CDR3 DNA: TGTGCCACCCTCCGGGACAGCAATCAGCCCCAGCATTTT; CDR3 protein: CATLRDSNQPQHF
clone size: few; D gene: -; V gene: TRBV2; J gene: TRBJ2-6; CDR3 DNA: TGTGCCAGCACAAGGGCAGGGGCTGGGGCCAACGTCCTGACTTTC; CDR3 protein: CASTRAGAGANVLTF